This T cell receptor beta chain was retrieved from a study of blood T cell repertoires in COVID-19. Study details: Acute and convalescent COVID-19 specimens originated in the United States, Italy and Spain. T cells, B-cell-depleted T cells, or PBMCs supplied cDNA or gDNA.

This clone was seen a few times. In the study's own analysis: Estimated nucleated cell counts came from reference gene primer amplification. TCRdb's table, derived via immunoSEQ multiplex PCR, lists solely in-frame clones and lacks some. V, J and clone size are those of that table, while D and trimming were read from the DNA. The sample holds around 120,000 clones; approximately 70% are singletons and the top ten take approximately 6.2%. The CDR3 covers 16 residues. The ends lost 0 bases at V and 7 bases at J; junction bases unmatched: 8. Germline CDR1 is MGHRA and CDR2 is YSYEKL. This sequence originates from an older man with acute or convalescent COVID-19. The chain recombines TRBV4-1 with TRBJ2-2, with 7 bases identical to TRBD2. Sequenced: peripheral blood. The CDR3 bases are TGCGCCAGCAGCCAAGACGGGAGGAACACTTTCGGGGAGCTGTTTTTT. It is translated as CASSQDGRNTFGELFF.